A selection of T cell receptor beta chains follows, all from one sample in a study of blood T cell repertoires in COVID-19. TCRdb's copy holds only in-frame clones and misses some; the assay was immunoSEQ multiplex PCR. The top ten hold 9.7% of the sample, which has under 150,000 clones, approximately 83% seen once. The sequencing sample was made of peripheral blood. Receptors were obtained from a man between 40 and 49 years old with active or convalescent COVID-19. The conserved cysteine and the conserved F or W are not part of the CDR3 here.

TRBJ2-2 | 14 | TRBV5-4 | ASSRTSGGPTGELF
TRBJ2-3 | 12 | TRBV13 | ASFIAGGRNTQY
TRBJ2-3 | 14 | TRBV7-9 | ASSVRRLATADTQY
TRBJ2-3 | 13 | TRBV5-5 | ASSFSTGETDTQY
TRBJ2-3 | 12 | TRBV7-9 | ASSLREGTDTQY
TRBJ2-1 | 13 | TRBV19 | ASSIPKTSGNEQF
TRBJ2-7 | 11 | TRBV11-2 | ASSRKQGSEQY
TRBJ2-7 | 12 | TRBV11-2 | ASSPGTLSYEQY
TRBJ2-3 | 13 | TRBV19 | ASRVGLAGADTQY
TRBJ2-7 | 10 | TRBV7-8 | ASSLSAVEQY
TRBJ2-7 | 14 | TRBV6-1 | ASSEVGQANPYEQY
TRBJ1-2 | 12 | TRBV9 | ASSVGEGFYGYT
TRBJ1-2 | 15 | TRBV6-2/TRBV6-3 | ASSPIPTGAGSYGYT
TRBJ2-5 | 14 | TRBV10-3 | AIRPGTSGGQETQY
TRBJ2-7 | 11 | TRBV10-3 | AISADRAYEQY
TRBJ1-5 | 13 | TRBV19 | ACQEVSRINQPQH
TRBJ2-5 | 13 | TRBV19 | ASSIVAGGQGTQY
TRBJ1-5 | 13 | TRBV3-1/TRBV3-2 | ASSQGGISNQPQH
TRBJ2-5 | 12 | TRBV6-5 | ATRTGTGGETQY
TRBJ1-1 | 11 | TRBV7-3 | ASSSDRGTEAF
TRBJ2-7 | 15 | TRBV3-1/TRBV3-2 | ASSQVLGQGGDHEQY
TRBJ2-1 | 15 | TRBV4-2 | ASSQDSSGGAFNEQF
TRBJ1-5 | 11 | TRBV12-3/TRBV12-4 | ASSYGVYGPQH
TRBJ2-1 | 14 | TRBV6-5 | ASSYSGTGRDNEQF
TRBJ1-6 | 12 | TRBV13 | ASSPQGWNSPLH
TRBJ1-2 | 11 | TRBV3-1/TRBV3-2 | ASSRTDNYGYT
TRBJ2-2 | 15 | TRBV19 | ASSRTSGSANTGELF
TRBJ2-5 | 11 | TRBV7-2 | ASRPGVGETQY
TRBJ2-7 | 13 | TRBV7-2 | ASSLKELGSYEQY
TRBJ2-7 | 10 | TRBV12-5 | ASGLAGSEQY
TRBJ2-3 | 10 | TRBV29-1 | SVASGVDTQY
TRBJ1-1 | 14 | TRBV11-2 | ASTWTGGRGGTEAF
TRBJ1-3 | 11 | TRBV3-1/TRBV3-2 | ASSPLEGNTIY
TRBJ2-3 | 14 | TRBV7-9 | ASSDSSGGKTDTQY
TRBJ2-3 | 10 | TRBV29-1 | SVSTGADTQY
TRBJ2-1 | 15 | TRBV10-3 | AISESGTSGGYNEQF
TRBJ1-4 | 13 | TRBV7-2 | ASSITKGPNEKLF
TRBJ2-5 | 14 | TRBV11-3 | ASSSKPGQGMETQY